This TCR beta chain was sequenced in a study of CD8 T cells in Susac syndrome. Study findings and constraints: Susac syndrome CD8+ repertoires were clonally expanded, most strongly in CD8+ TEMRA cells.

Germline V gene data show CDR1 as SGHVS and CDR2 as FNYEAQ. V dropped 3 bases and J dropped 0 bases, with 21 bases sitting between them. The length of the CDR3 is 18 residues. With regard to this clonotype: Its specificity is not known.

Reverse transcription used roughly 0.5 to 1 ug RNA and random hexamers. TCRdb called the immunoSEQ multiplex PCR reads again in MiXCR, with one record for every CDR3 protein. The sample records about 190,000 distinct CDR3 sequences, more than 85% being singletons. The genes are TRBV7-6 and TRBJ2-7, with D possibly TRBD1 on 5 matching bases. The source material was CD8+ T cells from PBMCs. The clonotype comes from a human donor with Susac syndrome. CDR3 in amino acids: CASSFGHQTAEHSYEQYF. The CDR3 DNA reads as TGTGCCAGCAGCTTCGGACACCAGACAGCCGAACACTCCTACGAGCAGTACTTC. Combining the CDR3 with reference TRBV7-6 and TRBJ2-7 gives the whole variable domain GAGVSQSPRYKVTKRGQDVALRCDPISGHVSLYWYRQALGQGPEFLTYFNYEAQQDKSGLPNDRFSAERPEGSISTLTIQRTEQRDSAMYRCASSFGHQTAEHSYEQYFGPGTRLTVT.